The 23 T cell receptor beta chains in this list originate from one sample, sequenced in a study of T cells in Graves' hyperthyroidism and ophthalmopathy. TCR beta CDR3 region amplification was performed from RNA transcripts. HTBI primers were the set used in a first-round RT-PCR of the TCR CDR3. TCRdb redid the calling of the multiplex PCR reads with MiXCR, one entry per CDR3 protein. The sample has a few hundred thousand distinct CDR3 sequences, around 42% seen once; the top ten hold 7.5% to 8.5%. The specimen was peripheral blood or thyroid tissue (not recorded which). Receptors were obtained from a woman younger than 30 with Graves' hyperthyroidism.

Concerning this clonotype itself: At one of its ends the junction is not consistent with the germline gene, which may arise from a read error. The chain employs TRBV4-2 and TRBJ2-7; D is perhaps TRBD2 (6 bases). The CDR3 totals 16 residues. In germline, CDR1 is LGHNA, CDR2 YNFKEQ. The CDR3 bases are TGTGCCAGCAGCTTGGCCACGGGGGTTCTCTCCTACGATCAGTACTTC. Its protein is CASSLATGVLSYDQYF.

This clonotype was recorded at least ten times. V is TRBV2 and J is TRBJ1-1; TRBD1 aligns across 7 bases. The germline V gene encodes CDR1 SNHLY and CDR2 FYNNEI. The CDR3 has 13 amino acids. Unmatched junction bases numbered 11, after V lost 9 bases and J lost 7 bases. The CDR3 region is CASRQGGGGEAFF. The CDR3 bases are TGTGCCAGTCGACAGGGCGGTGGCGGTGAAGCTTTCTTT.

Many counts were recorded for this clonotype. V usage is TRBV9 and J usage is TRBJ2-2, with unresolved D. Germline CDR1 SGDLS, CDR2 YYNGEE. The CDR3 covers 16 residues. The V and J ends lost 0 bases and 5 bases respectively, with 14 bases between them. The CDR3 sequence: CASSVALHSGTGELFF. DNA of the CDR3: TGTGCCAGCAGCGTAGCTTTACACTCCGGAACCGGGGAGCTGTTTTTT. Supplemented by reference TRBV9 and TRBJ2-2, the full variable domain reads DSGVTQTPKHLITATGQRVTLRCSPRSGDLSVYWYQQSLDQGLQFLIQYYNGEERAKGNILERFSAQQFPDLHSELNLSSLELGDSALYFCASSVALHSGTGELFFGEGSRLTVL.

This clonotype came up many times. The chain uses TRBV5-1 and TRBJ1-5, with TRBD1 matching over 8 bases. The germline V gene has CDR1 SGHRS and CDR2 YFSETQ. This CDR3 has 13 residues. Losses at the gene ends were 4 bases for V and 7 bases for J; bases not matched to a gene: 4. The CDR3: CASSTGQGQPQHF. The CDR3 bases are TGCGCCAGCAGCACCGGACAGGGCCAGCCCCAGCATTTT.

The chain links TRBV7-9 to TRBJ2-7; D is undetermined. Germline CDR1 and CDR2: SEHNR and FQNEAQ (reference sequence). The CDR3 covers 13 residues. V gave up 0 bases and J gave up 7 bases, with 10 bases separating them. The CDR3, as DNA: TGTGCCAGCAGCTTAGCAGGAATGGGGGAGCAGTACTTC. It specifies CASSLAGMGEQYF.

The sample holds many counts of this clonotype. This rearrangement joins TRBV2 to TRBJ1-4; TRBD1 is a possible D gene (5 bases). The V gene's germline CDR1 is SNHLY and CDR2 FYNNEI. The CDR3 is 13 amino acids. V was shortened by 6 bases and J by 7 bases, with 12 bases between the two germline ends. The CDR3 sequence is CASSGQGGEKLFF. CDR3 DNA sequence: TGTGCCAGCAGCGGGCAGGGTGGTGAAAAACTGTTTTTT.

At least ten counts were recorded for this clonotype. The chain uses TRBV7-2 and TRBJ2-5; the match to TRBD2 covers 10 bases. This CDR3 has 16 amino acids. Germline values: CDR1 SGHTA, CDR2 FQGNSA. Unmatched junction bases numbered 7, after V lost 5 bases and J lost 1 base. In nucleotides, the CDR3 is TGTGCCAGCAGCAAATGGACTAGCGGACTCCAAGAGACCCAGTACTTC. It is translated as CASSKWTSGLQETQYF.

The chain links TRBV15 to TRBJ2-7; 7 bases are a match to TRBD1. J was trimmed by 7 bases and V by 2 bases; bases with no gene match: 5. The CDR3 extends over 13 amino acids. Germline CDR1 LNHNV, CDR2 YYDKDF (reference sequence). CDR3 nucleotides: TGTGCCACCAGCAGACGACAGGGAAATGAGCAGTACTTC. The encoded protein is CATSRRQGNEQYF.

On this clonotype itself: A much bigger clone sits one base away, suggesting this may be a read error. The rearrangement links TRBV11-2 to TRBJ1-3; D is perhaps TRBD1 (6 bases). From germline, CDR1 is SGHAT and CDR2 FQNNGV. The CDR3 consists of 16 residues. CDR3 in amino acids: CAGSLGQGSAGNTIYF. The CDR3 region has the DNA TGTGCCGGCAGCTTGGGGCAGGGGTCGGCTGGAAACACCATATATTTT.

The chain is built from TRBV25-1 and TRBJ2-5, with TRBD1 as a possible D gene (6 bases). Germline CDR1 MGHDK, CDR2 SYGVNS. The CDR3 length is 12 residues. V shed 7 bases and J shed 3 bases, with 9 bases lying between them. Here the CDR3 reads CASTDRKETQYF. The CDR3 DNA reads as TGTGCCAGCACCGACAGGAAAGAGACCCAGTACTTC.

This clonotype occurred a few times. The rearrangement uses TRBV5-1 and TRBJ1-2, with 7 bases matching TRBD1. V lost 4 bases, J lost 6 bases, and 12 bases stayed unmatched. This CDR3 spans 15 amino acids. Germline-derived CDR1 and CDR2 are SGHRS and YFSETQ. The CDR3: CASSQGDSNEHGYTF. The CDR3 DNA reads TGCGCCAGCAGCCAAGGGGACAGCAATGAGCATGGCTACACCTTC.

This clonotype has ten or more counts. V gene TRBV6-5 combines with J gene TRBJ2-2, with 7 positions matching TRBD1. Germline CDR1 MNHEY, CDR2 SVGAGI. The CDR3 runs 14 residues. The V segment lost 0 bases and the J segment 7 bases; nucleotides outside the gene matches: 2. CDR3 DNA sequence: TGTGCCAGCAGTTACTCCCCAGGGGGCGGGGAGCTGTTTTTT. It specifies CASSYSPGGGELFF.

CDR3 coding DNA: TGTGCCACCAGTGATGACAGCCCCGGGGACCAAGGATCCCAGTACTTC. As protein: CATSDDSPGDQGSQYF. The V and J genes are TRBV24-1 and TRBJ2-5; D may correspond to TRBD1 or TRBD2 (5 bases each). The CDR3 consists of 16 residues. The germline gives CDR1 KGHDR, CDR2 SFDVKD. Trimming pared 3 bases from V and 9 bases from J, leaving 22 bases between.

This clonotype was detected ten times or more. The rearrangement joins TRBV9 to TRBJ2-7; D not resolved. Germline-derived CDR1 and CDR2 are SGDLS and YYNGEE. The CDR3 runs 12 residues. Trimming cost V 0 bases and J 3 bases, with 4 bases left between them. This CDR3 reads CASSVEGYEQYF. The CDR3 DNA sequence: TGTGCCAGCAGCGTAGAGGGCTACGAGCAGTACTTC.

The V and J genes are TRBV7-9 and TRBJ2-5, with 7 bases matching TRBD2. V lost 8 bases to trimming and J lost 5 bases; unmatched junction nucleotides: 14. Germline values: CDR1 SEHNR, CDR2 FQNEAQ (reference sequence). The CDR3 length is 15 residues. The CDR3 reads CASVSGAPGGETQYF. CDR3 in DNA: TGTGCCAGCGTTTCCGGGGCCCCCGGGGGGGAGACCCAGTACTTC. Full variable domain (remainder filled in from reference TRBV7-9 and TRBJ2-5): DTGVSQNPRHKITKRGQNVTFRCDPISEHNRLYWYRQTLGQGPEFLTYFQNEAQLEKSRLLSDRFSAERPKGSFSTLEIQRTEQGDSAMYLCASVSGAPGGETQYFGPGTRLLVL.

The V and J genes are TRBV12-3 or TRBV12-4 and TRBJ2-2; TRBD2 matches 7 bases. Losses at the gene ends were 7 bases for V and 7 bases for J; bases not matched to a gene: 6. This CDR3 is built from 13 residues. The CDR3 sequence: CASKSGKVGELFF. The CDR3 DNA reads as TGTGCCAGCAAGAGCGGGAAGGTCGGGGAGCTGTTTTTT.

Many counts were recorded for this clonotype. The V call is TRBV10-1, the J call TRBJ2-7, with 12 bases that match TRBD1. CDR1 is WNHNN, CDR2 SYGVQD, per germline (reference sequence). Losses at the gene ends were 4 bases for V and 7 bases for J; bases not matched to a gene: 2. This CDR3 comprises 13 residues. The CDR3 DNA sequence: TGCGCCAGCAGTGGGGACAGGGGGCGAGAGCAGTACTTC. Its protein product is CASSGDRGREQYF.

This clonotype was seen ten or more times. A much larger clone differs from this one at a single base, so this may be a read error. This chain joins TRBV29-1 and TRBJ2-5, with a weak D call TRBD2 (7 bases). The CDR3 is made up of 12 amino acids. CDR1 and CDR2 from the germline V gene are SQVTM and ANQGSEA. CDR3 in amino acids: CSVDRGGETRYF. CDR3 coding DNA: TGCAGCGTTGACAGAGGGGGGGAGACCCGGTACTTC.

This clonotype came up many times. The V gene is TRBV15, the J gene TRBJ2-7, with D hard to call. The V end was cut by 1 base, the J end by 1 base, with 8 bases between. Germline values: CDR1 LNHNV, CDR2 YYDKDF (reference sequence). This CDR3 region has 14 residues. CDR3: CATSRGSKSYEQYF. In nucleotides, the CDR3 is TGTGCCACCAGCAGAGGGTCCAAATCCTACGAGCAGTACTTC.

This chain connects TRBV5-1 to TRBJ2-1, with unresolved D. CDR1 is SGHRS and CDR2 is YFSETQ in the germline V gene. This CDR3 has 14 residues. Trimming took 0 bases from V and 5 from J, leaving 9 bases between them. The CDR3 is CASSLVADDNEQFF. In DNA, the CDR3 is TGCGCCAGCAGCTTGGTGGCGGACGACAATGAGCAGTTCTTC.

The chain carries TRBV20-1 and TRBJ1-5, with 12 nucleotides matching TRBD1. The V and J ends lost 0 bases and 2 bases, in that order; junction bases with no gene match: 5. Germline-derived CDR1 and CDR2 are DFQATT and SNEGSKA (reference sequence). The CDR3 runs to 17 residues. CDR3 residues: CSAREGQGAYGNQPQHF. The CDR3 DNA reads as TGCAGTGCTAGAGAGGGACAGGGGGCTTATGGCAATCAGCCCCAGCATTTT.

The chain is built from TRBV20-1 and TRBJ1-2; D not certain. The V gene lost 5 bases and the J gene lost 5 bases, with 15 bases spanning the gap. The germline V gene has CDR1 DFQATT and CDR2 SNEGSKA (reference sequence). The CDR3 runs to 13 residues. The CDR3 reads CSAVAGVRYGYTF. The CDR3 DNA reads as TGCAGTGCTGTAGCGGGAGTTCGTTATGGCTACACCTTC.

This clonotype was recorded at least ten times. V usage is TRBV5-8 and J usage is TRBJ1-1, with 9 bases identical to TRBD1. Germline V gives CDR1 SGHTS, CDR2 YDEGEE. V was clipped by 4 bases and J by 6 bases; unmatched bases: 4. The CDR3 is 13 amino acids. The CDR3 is CASSLRDRAEAFF. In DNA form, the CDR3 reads TGTGCCAGCAGCCTTCGGGACAGGGCTGAAGCTTTCTTT.